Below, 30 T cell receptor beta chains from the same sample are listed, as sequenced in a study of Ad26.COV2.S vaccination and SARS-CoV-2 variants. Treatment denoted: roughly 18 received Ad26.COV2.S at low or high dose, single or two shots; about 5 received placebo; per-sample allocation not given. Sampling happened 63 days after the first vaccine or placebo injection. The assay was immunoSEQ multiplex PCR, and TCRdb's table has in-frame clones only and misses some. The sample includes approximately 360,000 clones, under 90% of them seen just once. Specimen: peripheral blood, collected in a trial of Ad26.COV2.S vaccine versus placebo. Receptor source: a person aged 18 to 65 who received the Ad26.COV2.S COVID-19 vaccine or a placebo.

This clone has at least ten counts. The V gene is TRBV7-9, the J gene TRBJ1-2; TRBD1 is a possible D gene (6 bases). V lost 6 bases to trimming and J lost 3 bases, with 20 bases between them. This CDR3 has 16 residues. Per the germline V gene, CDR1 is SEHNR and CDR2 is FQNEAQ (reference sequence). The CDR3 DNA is TGTGCCAGCAGGATACCAGAAAGGGGGGCTGACTATGGCTACACCTTC. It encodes CASRIPERGADYGYTF.

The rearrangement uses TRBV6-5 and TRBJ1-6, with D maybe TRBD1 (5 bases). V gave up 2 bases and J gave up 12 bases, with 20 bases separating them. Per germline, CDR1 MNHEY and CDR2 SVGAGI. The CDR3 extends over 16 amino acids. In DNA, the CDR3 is TGTGCCAGCAGTTACAAGCCCCGCACAGGCGGTAGACCCCTCCACTTT. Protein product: CASSYKPRTGGRPLHF.

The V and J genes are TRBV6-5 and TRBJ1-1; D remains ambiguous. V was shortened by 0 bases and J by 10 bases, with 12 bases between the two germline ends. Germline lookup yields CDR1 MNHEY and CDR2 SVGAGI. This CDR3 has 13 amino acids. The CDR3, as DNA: TGTGCCAGCAGTTACTCGGAGGGCTTCGGAGCTTTCTTT. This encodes CASSYSEGFGAFF.

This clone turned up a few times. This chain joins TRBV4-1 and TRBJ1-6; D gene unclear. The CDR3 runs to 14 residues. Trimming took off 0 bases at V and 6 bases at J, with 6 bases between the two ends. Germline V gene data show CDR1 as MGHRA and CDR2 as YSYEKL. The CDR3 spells CASSQESFNSPLHF. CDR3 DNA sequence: TGCGCCAGCAGCCAAGAAAGTTTTAATTCACCCCTCCACTTT.

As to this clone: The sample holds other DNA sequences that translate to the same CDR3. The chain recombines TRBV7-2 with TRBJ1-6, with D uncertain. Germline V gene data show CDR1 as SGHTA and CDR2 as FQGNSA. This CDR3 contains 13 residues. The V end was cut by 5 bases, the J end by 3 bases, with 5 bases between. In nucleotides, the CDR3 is TGTGCCAGCAGCCCCAGCTATAATTCACCCCTCCACTTT. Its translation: CASSPSYNSPLHF.

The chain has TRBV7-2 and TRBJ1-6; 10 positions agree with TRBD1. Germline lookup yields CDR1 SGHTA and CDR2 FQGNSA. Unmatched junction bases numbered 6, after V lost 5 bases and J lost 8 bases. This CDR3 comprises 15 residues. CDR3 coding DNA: TGTGCCAGCAGCGACCGGGACAGGGGTGATTCACCCCTCCACTTT. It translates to CASSDRDRGDSPLHF. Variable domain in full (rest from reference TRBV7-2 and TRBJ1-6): GAGVSQSPSNKVTEKGKDVELRCDPISGHTALYWYRQSLGQGLEFLIYFQGNSAPDKSGLPSDRFSAERTGGSVSTLTIQRTQQEDSAVYLCASSDRDRGDSPLHFGNGTRLTVT.

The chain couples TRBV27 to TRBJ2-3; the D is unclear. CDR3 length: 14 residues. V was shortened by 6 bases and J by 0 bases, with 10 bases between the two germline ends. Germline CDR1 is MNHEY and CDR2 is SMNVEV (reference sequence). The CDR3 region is CASRYLDSTDTQYF. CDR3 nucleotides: TGTGCCAGCAGGTATCTGGACAGCACAGATACGCAGTATTTT.

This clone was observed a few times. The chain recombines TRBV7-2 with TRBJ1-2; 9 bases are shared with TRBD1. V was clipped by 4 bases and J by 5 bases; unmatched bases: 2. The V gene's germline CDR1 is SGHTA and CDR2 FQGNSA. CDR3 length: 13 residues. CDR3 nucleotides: TGTGCCAGCAGCTACGACAGGGGGTATGGCTACACCTTC. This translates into CASSYDRGYGYTF. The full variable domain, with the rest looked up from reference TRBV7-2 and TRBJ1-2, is GAGVSQSPSNKVTEKGKDVELRCDPISGHTALYWYRQSLGQGLEFLIYFQGNSAPDKSGLPSDRFSAERTGGSVSTLTIQRTQQEDSAVYLCASSYDRGYGYTFGSGTRLTVV.

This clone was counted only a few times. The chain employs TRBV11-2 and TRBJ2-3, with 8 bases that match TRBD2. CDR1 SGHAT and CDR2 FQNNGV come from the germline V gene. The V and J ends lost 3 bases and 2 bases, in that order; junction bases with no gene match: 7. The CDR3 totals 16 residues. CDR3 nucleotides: TGTGCCAGCAGCTTCCCCGGGGGGGCCTCCACAGATACGCAGTATTTT. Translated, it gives CASSFPGGASTDTQYF.

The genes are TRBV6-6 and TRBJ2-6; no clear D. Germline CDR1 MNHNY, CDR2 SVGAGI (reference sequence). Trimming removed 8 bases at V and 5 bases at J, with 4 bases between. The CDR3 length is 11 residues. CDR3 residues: CASGWANVLTF. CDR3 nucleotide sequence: TGTGCCAGCGGGTGGGCCAACGTCCTGACTTTC.

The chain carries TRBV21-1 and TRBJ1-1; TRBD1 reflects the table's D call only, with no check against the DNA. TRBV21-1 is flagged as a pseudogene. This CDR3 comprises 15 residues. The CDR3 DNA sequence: TGTGCCAGCAGCACCGCGCCACGGTCAGGCACTGAAGCTTTCTTT. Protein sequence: CASSTAPRSGTEAFF.

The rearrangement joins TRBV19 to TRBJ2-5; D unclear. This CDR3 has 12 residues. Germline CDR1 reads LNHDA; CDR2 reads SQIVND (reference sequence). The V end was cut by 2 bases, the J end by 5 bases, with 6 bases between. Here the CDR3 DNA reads TGTGCCAGTAGTATAACCGGGGAGACCCAGTACTTC. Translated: CASSITGETQYF. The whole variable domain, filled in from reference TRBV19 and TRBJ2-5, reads DGGITQSPKYLFRKEGQNVTLSCEQNLNHDAMYWYRQDPGQGLRLIYYSQIVNDFQKGDIAEGYSVSREKKESFPLTVTSAQKNPTAFYLCASSITGETQYFGPGTRLLVL.

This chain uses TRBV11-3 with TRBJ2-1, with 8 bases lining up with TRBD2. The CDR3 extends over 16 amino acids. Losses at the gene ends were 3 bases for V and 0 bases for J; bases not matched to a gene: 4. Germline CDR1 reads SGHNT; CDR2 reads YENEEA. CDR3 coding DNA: TGTGCCAGCAGCTTTAGCGGGGCTAGCTCCTACAATGAGCAGTTCTTC. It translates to CASSFSGASSYNEQFF.

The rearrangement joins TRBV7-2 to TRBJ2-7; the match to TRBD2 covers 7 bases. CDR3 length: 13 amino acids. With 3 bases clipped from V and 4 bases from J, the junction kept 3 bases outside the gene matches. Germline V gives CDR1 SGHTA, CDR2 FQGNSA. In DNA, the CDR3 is TGTGCCAGCAGCTTTCAGCGGGGATACGAGCAGTACTTC. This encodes CASSFQRGYEQYF. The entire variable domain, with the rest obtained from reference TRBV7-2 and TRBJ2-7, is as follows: GAGVSQSPSNKVTEKGKDVELRCDPISGHTALYWYRQSLGQGLEFLIYFQGNSAPDKSGLPSDRFSAERTGGSVSTLTIQRTQQEDSAVYLCASSFQRGYEQYFGPGTRLTVT.

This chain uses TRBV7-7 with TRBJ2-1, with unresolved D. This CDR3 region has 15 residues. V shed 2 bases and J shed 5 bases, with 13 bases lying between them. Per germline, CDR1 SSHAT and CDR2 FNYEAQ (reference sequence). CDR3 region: CASSLNPKPNNEQFF. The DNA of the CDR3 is TGTGCCAGCAGCTTAAACCCCAAACCCAACAATGAGCAGTTCTTC.

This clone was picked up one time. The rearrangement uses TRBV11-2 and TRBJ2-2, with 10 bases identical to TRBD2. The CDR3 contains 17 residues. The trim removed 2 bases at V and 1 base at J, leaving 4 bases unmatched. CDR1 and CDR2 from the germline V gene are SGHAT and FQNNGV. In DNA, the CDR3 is TGTGCCAGCAGCTTATACCCTAGCGGGGGGAACACCGGGGAGCTGTTTTTT. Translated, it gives CASSLYPSGGNTGELFF.

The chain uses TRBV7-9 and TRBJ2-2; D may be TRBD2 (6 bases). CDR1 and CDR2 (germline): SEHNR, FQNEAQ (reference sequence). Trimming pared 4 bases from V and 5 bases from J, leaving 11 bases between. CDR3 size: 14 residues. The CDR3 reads CASSSPRGTGELFF. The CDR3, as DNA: TGTGCCAGCAGCTCCCCCCGGGGGACCGGGGAGCTGTTTTTT.

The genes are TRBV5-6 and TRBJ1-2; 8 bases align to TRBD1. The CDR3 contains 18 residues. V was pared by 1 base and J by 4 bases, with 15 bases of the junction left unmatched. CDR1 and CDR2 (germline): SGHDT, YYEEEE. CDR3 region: CASSLYGTGSYAFYGYTF. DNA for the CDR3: TGTGCCAGCAGCTTGTATGGGACAGGTTCTTACGCGTTCTATGGCTACACCTTC.

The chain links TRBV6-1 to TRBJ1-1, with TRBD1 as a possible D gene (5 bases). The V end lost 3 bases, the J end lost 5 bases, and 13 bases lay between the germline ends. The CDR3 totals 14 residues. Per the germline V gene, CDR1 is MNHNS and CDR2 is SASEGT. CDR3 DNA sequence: TGTGCCAGCAGTGAGCCGGGACGGGGAACTGAAGCTTTCTTT. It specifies CASSEPGRGTEAFF.

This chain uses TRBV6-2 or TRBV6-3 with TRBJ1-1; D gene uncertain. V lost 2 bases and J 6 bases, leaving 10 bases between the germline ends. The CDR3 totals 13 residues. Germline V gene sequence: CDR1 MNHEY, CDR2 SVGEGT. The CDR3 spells CASSYRETSEAFF. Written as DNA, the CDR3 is TGTGCCAGCAGTTACCGGGAAACATCTGAAGCTTTCTTT.

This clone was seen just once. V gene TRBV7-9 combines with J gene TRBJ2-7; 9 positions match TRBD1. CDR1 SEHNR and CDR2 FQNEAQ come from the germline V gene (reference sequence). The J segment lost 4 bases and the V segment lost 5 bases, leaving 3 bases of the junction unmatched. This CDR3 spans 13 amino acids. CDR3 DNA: TGTGCCAGCAGCCGGGGGACAGGGTACGAGCAGTACTTC. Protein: CASSRGTGYEQYF.

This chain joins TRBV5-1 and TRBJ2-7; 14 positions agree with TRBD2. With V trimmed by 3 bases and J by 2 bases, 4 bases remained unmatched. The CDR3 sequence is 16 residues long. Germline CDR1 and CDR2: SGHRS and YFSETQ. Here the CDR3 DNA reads TGCGCCAGCAGCTCAGGGACTAGCGGGGGAACCTACGAGCAGTACTTC. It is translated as CASSSGTSGGTYEQYF.

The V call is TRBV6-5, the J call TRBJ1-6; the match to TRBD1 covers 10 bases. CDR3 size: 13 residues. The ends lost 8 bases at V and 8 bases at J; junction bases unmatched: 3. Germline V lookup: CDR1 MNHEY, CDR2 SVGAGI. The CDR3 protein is CASGDRGDSPLHF. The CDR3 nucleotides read TGTGCCAGCGGGGACAGGGGTGATTCACCCCTCCACTTT.

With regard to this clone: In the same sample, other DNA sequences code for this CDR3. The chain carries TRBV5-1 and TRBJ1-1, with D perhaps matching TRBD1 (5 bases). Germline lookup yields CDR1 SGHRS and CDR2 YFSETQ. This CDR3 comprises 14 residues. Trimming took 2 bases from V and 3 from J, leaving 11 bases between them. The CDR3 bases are TGCGCCAGCAGCTTAGAAGGCAGGGACACTGAAGCTTTCTTT. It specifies CASSLEGRDTEAFF.

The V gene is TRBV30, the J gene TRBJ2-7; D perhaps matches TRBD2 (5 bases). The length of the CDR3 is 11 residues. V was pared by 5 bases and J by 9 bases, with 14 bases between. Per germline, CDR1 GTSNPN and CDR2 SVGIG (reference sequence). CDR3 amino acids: CAWASTSGQYF. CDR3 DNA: TGTGCCTGGGCGTCCACTAGTGGGCAGTACTTC.

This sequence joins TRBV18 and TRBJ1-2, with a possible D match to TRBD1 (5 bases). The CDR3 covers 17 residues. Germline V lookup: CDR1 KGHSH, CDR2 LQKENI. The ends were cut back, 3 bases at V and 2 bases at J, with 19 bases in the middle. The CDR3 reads CASSPSRGPMINYGYTF. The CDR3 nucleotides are TGTGCCAGCTCACCCTCAAGGGGACCCATGATAAACTATGGCTACACCTTC.

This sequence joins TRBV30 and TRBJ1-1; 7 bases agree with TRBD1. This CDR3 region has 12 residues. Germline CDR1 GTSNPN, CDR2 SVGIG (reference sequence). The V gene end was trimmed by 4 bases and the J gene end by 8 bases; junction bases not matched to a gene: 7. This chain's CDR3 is CAWTEDRAEAFF. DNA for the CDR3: TGTGCCTGGACGGAAGACAGGGCAGAAGCTTTCTTT.

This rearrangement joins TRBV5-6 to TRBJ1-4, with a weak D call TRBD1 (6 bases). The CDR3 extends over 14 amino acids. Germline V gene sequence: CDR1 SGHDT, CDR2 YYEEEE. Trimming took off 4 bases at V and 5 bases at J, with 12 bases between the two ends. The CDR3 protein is CASSVDRWNEKLFF. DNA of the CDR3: TGTGCCAGCAGCGTGGACAGATGGAATGAAAAACTGTTTTTT.

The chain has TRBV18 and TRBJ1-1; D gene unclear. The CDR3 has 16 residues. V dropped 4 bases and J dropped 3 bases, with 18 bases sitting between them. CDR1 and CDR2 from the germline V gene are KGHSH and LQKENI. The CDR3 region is CASSLILGARDTEAFF. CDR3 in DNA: TGTGCCAGCTCACTCATATTGGGCGCTCGGGACACTGAAGCTTTCTTT.

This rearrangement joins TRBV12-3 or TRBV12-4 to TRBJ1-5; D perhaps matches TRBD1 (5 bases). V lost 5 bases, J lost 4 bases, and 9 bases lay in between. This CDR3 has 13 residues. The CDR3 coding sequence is TGTGCCAGCAGTGGGCAGGGTAATCAGCCCCAGCATTTT. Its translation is CASSGQGNQPQHF.